Listed here are 28 T cell receptor beta chains from one sample, sequenced in a study of cytomegalovirus exposure and HLA in healthy donors. PCR involved 60 Vbeta and 13 Jbeta primers. Only in-frame clones appear in the TCRdb table, and some are missing; sequencing was by immunoSEQ multiplex PCR. The sample carries 240,000 or so clones, more than 75% recorded once. The sequencing sample was made of PBMCs. These receptors all come from a woman aged 40 to 50 in good health and CMV-seropositive.

This clone has only one observation. J is TRBJ2-1 and V is TRBV5-1; 7 nucleotides line up with TRBD1. V shed 2 bases and J 1 base; nucleotides not matched to a gene: 6. This CDR3 has 16 residues. Per the germline V gene, CDR1 is SGHRS and CDR2 is YFSETQ. Written as DNA, the CDR3 is TGCGCCAGCAGCTTAAGGACAGGTCGGTCCTACAATGAGCAGTTCTTC. Translating it yields CASSLRTGRSYNEQFF.

DNA for the CDR3: TGTGCCAGCAGCGGTCAGGGGGTCCCTAATCAGCCCCAGCATTTT. Translation gives CASSGQGVPNQPQHF. V and J are TRBV2 and TRBJ1-5; 7 nucleotides agree with TRBD1. Per the germline V gene, CDR1 is SNHLY and CDR2 is FYNNEI. Trimming took 6 bases from V and 4 from J; bases not matched to a gene: 9. The CDR3 runs to 15 residues. The complete variable domain, with remaining parts taken from reference TRBV2 and TRBJ1-5, reads EPEVTQTPSHQVTQMGQEVILRCVPISNHLYFYWYRQILGQKVEFLVSFYNNEISEKSEIFDDQFSVERPDGSNFTLKIRSTKLEDSAMYFCASSGQGVPNQPQHFGDGTRLSIL.

The rearrangement uses TRBV27 and TRBJ1-5, with 9 bases aligning to TRBD1. The length of the CDR3 is 15 residues. Germline loops: CDR1 MNHEY, CDR2 SMNVEV (reference sequence). J was trimmed by 2 bases and V by 5 bases; bases with no gene match: 4. CDR3 bases: TGTGCCAGCAGTCGGGACAGGGCGGGCAATCAGCCCCAGCATTTT. Protein sequence: CASSRDRAGNQPQHF.

This clone came up a few times. The chain has TRBV4-1 and TRBJ1-2; 7 bases are a match to TRBD1. Looked up from germline, CDR1 is MGHRA and CDR2 is YSYEKL. The CDR3 is 14 residues long. J lost 5 bases, V lost 0 bases, and 3 bases had no gene match. The CDR3 DNA is TGCGCCAGCAGCCAAGAGACAGGGAGGTATGGCTACACCTTC. Amino acid sequence: CASSQETGRYGYTF.

This clone was seen just once. The rearrangement links TRBV5-6 to TRBJ2-1; 7 positions agree with TRBD2. CDR3 length: 15 residues. Germline V CDR1 and CDR2: SGHDT, YYEEEE. V gave up 6 bases and J gave up 3 bases; unmatched junction bases: 9. The CDR3 nucleotides are TGTGCCAGCAACCTTCTAGCGGCTGACTACAATGAGCAGTTCTTC. Translating gives CASNLLAADYNEQFF.

The J gene is TRBJ1-5, the V gene TRBV30, with D tentatively TRBD1 (5 bases). With 4 bases removed from V and 0 bases from J, the gap between germline ends came to 16 bases. Germline CDR1 GTSNPN, CDR2 SVGIG (reference sequence). There are 16 residues in the CDR3. CDR3 coding DNA: TGTGCCTGGAAGGACAAGGGGCGTTATAGCAATCAGCCCCAGCATTTT. Amino acid sequence: CAWKDKGRYSNQPQHF. Full variable domain (rest looked up from reference TRBV30 and TRBJ1-5): SQTIHQWPATLVQPVGSPLSLECTVEGTSNPNLYWYRQAAGRGLQLLFYSVGIGQISSEVPQNLSASRPQDRQFILSSKKLLLSDSGFYLCAWKDKGRYSNQPQHFGDGTRLSIL.

V and J are TRBV6-5 and TRBJ2-3; no clear D. The CDR3 spans 14 residues. The V end was cut by 6 bases, the J end by 6 bases, with 16 bases between. The germline gives CDR1 MNHEY, CDR2 SVGAGI. Here the CDR3 reads CASSFRSPWDTQYF. Written as DNA, the CDR3 is TGTGCCAGCAGCTTTAGGAGTCCTTGGGATACGCAGTATTTT.

This sequence joins TRBV6-6 and TRBJ2-4; a weak D match, TRBD1 (5 bases). Germline lookup yields CDR1 MNHNY and CDR2 SVGAGI (reference sequence). This CDR3 is 15 amino acids long. The V end lost 5 bases, the J end lost 3 bases, and 14 bases lay between the germline ends. DNA of the CDR3: TGTGCCAGCAGTAATCGCAGGGTAGTCAAAAACATTCAGTACTTC. Translating gives CASSNRRVVKNIQYF.

The chain is built from TRBV9 and TRBJ1-3; a weak D match, TRBD1 (6 bases). Per the germline V gene, CDR1 is SGDLS and CDR2 is YYNGEE. This CDR3 region has 14 residues. V shed 0 bases and J shed 2 bases, with 6 bases lying between them. The CDR3 sequence is CASSVGTAGNTIYF. CDR3 in DNA: TGTGCCAGCAGCGTAGGGACAGCTGGAAACACCATATATTTT. The full variable domain, its missing parts supplied by reference TRBV9 and TRBJ1-3, is DSGVTQTPKHLITATGQRVTLRCSPRSGDLSVYWYQQSLDQGLQFLIQYYNGEERAKGNILERFSAQQFPDLHSELNLSSLELGDSALYFCASSVGTAGNTIYFGEGSWLTVV.

This clone was counted once. The same CDR3 also results from other DNA sequences found in this sample. The chain recombines TRBV7-2 with TRBJ2-3; D is unresolved. The germline V and J ends were trimmed by 5 bases and 5 bases, with 5 bases remaining between them. The CDR3 runs to 11 residues. Germline V gene sequence: CDR1 SGHTA, CDR2 FQGNSA. The CDR3, as DNA: TGTGCCAGCAGCCTACGAGATACGCAGTATTTT. Translation gives CASSLRDTQYF. The full variable domain, rest sourced from reference TRBV7-2 and TRBJ2-3, is GAGVSQSPSNKVTEKGKDVELRCDPISGHTALYWYRQSLGQGLEFLIYFQGNSAPDKSGLPSDRFSAERTGGSVSTLTIQRTQQEDSAVYLCASSLRDTQYFGPGTRLTVL.

This clone was detected once. The same CDR3 can be traced to other DNA sequences in this sample. The chain links TRBV10-3 to TRBJ2-7, with 9 positions matching TRBD1. The CDR3 extends over 14 amino acids. The junction had 5 bases not matched to a gene; V was cut back by 6 bases and J by 2 bases. The germline gives CDR1 ENHRY, CDR2 SYGVKD. This CDR3 reads CAISDRGGTYEQYF. CDR3 bases: TGTGCCATCAGCGACAGGGGGGGCACCTACGAGCAGTACTTC.

This chain links TRBV5-4 with TRBJ2-1; D not resolved. CDR3 length equals 14 residues. Germline lookup yields CDR1 SGHNT and CDR2 YYREEE (reference sequence). V lost 7 bases to trimming and J lost 3 bases, with 14 bases between them. In DNA, the CDR3 is TGTGCCAGCGGAGTAGACCGCAACTACAATGAGCAGTTCTTC. Amino acids: CASGVDRNYNEQFF. The variable domain in full, with the rest retrieved from reference TRBV5-4 and TRBJ2-1, is ETGVTQSPTHLIKTRGQQVTLRCSSQSGHNTVSWYQQALGQGPQFIFQYYREEENGRGNFPPRFSGLQFPNYSSELNVNALELDDSALYLCASGVDRNYNEQFFGPGTRLTVL.

The chain carries TRBV5-3 and TRBJ1-1, with D unresolved. TRBV5-3 is identified as an open reading frame with a role that is uncertain. The CDR3 extends over 12 amino acids. Trimming left V 4 bases short and J 10 bases short, with 14 bases between. CDR3 nucleotides: TGTGCCAGAAGCCCTGTCACTTCAGGAGCTTTCTTT. This codes for CARSPVTSGAFF.

The chain employs TRBV5-1 and TRBJ2-7; 9 bases agree with TRBD1. The CDR3 is made up of 15 amino acids. V shed 1 base and J 6 bases; nucleotides not matched to a gene: 8. Germline CDR1 SGHRS, CDR2 YFSETQ. CDR3 region: CASSLLPGQGGEQYF. As DNA, the CDR3 is TGCGCCAGCAGCTTGTTGCCGGGACAGGGAGGCGAGCAGTACTTC.

A few counts support this clone. CDR3 coding DNA: TGTGCCAGCAGCTTAGTGGGCACCGGAAACACCATATATTTT. It is translated as CASSLVGTGNTIYF. The chain recombines TRBV7-9 with TRBJ1-3; no definite D call. CDR3 size: 14 residues. V gave up 1 base and J gave up 4 bases, with 8 bases separating them. Germline CDR1 is SEHNR and CDR2 is FQNEAQ (reference sequence).

The V gene is TRBV5-6, the J gene TRBJ1-1; D may be TRBD1 (5 bases). The germline gives CDR1 SGHDT, CDR2 YYEEEE. Between the trimmed V and J ends, which lost 5 bases and 4 bases, there was a span of 21 bases. The CDR3 sequence is 16 residues long. The CDR3 DNA is TGTGCCAGCAGTCCAGGACGGGGGAGGTGGGGCACTGAAGCTTTCTTT. Protein: CASSPGRGRWGTEAFF. Together with reference TRBV5-6 and TRBJ1-1, the CDR3 gives the full variable domain: DAGVTQSPTHLIKTRGQQVTLRCSPKSGHDTVSWYQQALGQGPQFIFQYYEEEERQRGNFPDRFSGHQFPNYSSELNVNALLLGDSALYLCASSPGRGRWGTEAFFGQGTRLTVV.

This chain uses TRBV10-1 with TRBJ2-5; the match to TRBD2 covers 11 bases. Germline lookup yields CDR1 WNHNN and CDR2 SYGVQD (reference sequence). The CDR3 contains 15 residues. Losses at the gene ends were 5 bases for V and 4 bases for J; bases not matched to a gene: 6. The CDR3 is CASSRLAGLGETQYF. CDR3 DNA: TGCGCCAGCAGTCGACTAGCGGGACTTGGAGAGACCCAGTACTTC.

This sequence joins TRBV19 and TRBJ2-2; D is possibly TRBD1 (5 bases). V lost 5 bases and J lost 0, with 19 bases in between. The V gene's germline CDR1 is LNHDA and CDR2 SQIVND (reference sequence). The CDR3 is made up of 18 amino acids. The CDR3 reads CASSSRGQGPPNTGELFF. The CDR3 DNA is TGTGCCAGTAGTTCTCGTGGGCAGGGCCCTCCGAACACCGGGGAGCTGTTTTTT.

This chain connects TRBV18 to TRBJ1-2; D ambiguous. Trimming removed 4 bases from V and 6 bases from J, with 12 bases in between. Germline-derived CDR1 and CDR2 are KGHSH and LQKENI. The CDR3 contains 13 residues. The CDR3 spells CASSRSGVDGYTF. The CDR3 DNA reads TGTGCCAGCTCACGATCCGGGGTTGATGGCTACACCTTC.

A single count supports this clone. V and J are TRBV9 and TRBJ1-2; D ambiguous. The CDR3 extends over 11 amino acids. Germline assignment: CDR1 SGDLS and CDR2 YYNGEE. Trimming cost V 4 bases and J 7 bases, with 8 bases left between them. The CDR3: CASSSPIGYTF. In nucleotides, the CDR3 is TGTGCCAGCAGCTCCCCTATTGGCTACACCTTC.

The rearrangement joins TRBV6-5 to TRBJ1-1, with D uncertain. V gave up 8 bases and J gave up 4 bases, with 14 bases separating them. This CDR3 comprises 13 residues. CDR1 and CDR2 from the germline V gene are MNHEY and SVGAGI. This CDR3 is CASAGSYGTEAFF. CDR3 coding DNA: TGTGCCAGCGCAGGTTCGTATGGCACTGAAGCTTTCTTT.

This sequence joins TRBV2 and TRBJ1-5, with D possibly TRBD1 on 6 matching bases. Trimming pared 4 bases from V and 6 bases from J, leaving 16 bases between. Germline CDR1 and CDR2: SNHLY and FYNNEI. CDR3 length: 15 amino acids. The CDR3 is CASSVVQGSSQPQHF. The CDR3 nucleotides are TGTGCCAGCAGTGTAGTACAGGGTTCCAGTCAGCCCCAGCATTTT. The full variable domain, its missing parts supplied by reference TRBV2 and TRBJ1-5, is EPEVTQTPSHQVTQMGQEVILRCVPISNHLYFYWYRQILGQKVEFLVSFYNNEISEKSEIFDDQFSVERPDGSNFTLKIRSTKLEDSAMYFCASSVVQGSSQPQHFGDGTRLSIL.

The chain joins TRBV30 to TRBJ1-2; D uncertain. Germline CDR1 GTSNPN, CDR2 SVGIG (reference sequence). Trimming took 2 bases from V and 4 from J, leaving 11 bases between them. This CDR3 has 13 amino acids. The CDR3 region is CAWSSLGTYGYTF. CDR3 DNA: TGTGCCTGGAGTTCCCTAGGAACCTATGGCTACACCTTC.

J is TRBJ2-7 and V is TRBV6-6; 8 positions agree with TRBD2. From germline, CDR1 is MNHNY and CDR2 SVGAGI (reference sequence). Trimming cost V 10 bases and J 2 bases; bases outside gene matches: 16. The CDR3 consists of 16 residues. Here the CDR3 DNA reads TGTGCCATTCAGTCAACTTCCGGGACTAGGACCTACGAGCAGTACTTC. It codes for CAIQSTSGTRTYEQYF.

This chain uses TRBV14 with TRBJ2-3; TRBD2 matches 11 bases. This CDR3 is 16 amino acids long. Germline V gene lookup returns CDR1 SGHDN and CDR2 FVKESK. V was pared by 4 bases and J by 4 bases, with 7 bases of the junction left unmatched. CDR3 protein: CASSPLLAGVSDTQYF. Here the CDR3 DNA reads TGTGCCAGCAGCCCGCTACTAGCGGGAGTCTCAGATACGCAGTATTTT.

Comments on this clone: This sample includes further DNA sequences coding for the same CDR3. CDR3: CASSLQGNQPQHF. DNA for the CDR3: TGTGCCAGCAGCTTACAGGGGAATCAGCCCCAGCATTTT. The chain combines TRBV7-9 with TRBJ1-5, with D possibly being TRBD1 (6 bases). The germline V and J ends were trimmed by 2 bases and 4 bases, with 6 bases remaining between them. CDR1 is SEHNR and CDR2 is FQNEAQ in the germline V gene (reference sequence). The CDR3 totals 13 residues.

This chain joins TRBV30 and TRBJ1-4; 9 nucleotides match TRBD1. The CDR3 is 13 amino acids. J was trimmed by 8 bases and V by 7 bases; bases with no gene match: 8. Germline V lookup: CDR1 GTSNPN, CDR2 SVGIG (reference sequence). In nucleotides, the CDR3 is TGTGCCTCCACAGGGGGCGCGAAGGAAAAACTGTTTTTT. Translating gives CASTGGAKEKLFF.

The chain combines TRBV6-5 with TRBJ1-6; 7 nucleotides align to TRBD1. The CDR3 has 15 amino acids. Germline trimming cut 4 bases from V and 7 bases from J; bases unmatched to any gene: 7. Germline assignment: CDR1 MNHEY and CDR2 SVGAGI. CDR3 bases: TGTGCCAGCAGTTCGTCGACAGGGACCAATTCACCCCTCCACTTT. Amino acid sequence: CASSSSTGTNSPLHF.